This is a list of T cell receptor beta chains from one sample in a study of cytomegalovirus exposure and HLA in healthy donors. Generated by immunoSEQ multiplex PCR, the TCRdb table keeps only in-frame clones and is missing some. In the table there are some 140,000 clones, 84% of which are singletons. The sequenced sample was PBMCs. These receptor sequences come from a woman aged 30 to 39 in good health and CMV-seronegative. Both conserved end residues are part of each CDR3. A D gene is named only where the DNA matches it firmly. Not all rows give a size; the values are once, few, many and, for expanded clones, a class.

>TRBJ1-1|NA|TRBD1|TRBV28
TGTGCCAGCGGGGACAGGGTAAAAGCTTTCTTT
CASGDRVKAFF
>TRBJ1-4|NA|NA|TRBV9
TGTGCCAGCAGCCCCTCCCTGTTAGGAGCGGACGAACTGTTTTTT
CASSPSLLGADELFF
>TRBJ1-2|NA|NA|TRBV4-3
TGCGCCAGCAGCCAAGAACGAGGGGGGGGGCATGGCTACACCTTC
CASSQERGGGHGYTF
>TRBJ1-2|NA|NA|TRBV5-6
TGTGCCAGCAACCCAGGGGTTAGCTATGGCTACACCTTC
CASNPGVSYGYTF
>TRBJ2-1|NA|TRBD2|TRBV6-5
TGTGCCAGCAGTTACTCGAGCGGGGGGGCTTACAATGAGCAGTTCTTC
CASSYSSGGAYNEQFF
>TRBJ1-2|NA|TRBD1|TRBV4-2
TGTGCCAGCAGCCGAGAGGTGGGACAGAACTATGGCTACACCTTC
CASSREVGQNYGYTF
>TRBJ2-1|NA|TRBD1|TRBV5-1
TGCGCCAGCAGCTTGACATCCGGGACAGGGTCTGGTGAGCAGTTCTTC
CASSLTSGTGSGEQFF
>TRBJ2-7|NA|NA|TRBV19
TGTGCCAGTAGTAAACCAGACAGCTACGAGCAGTACTTC
CASSKPDSYEQYF
>TRBJ1-3|NA|NA|TRBV5-4
TGTGCCAGCAGCTCAGGGAAATGGAGCTCTGGAAACACCATATATTTT
CASSSGKWSSGNTIYF
>TRBJ2-7|NA|TRBD1|TRBV6-7
TGTGCCAGCAGTTACCAACGACAGGGGTCGTACGAGCAGTACTTC
CASSYQRQGSYEQYF
>TRBJ1-1|NA|NA|TRBV29-1
TGCAGCGTTGAAGATGTATGGACTACTGAAGCTTTCTTT
CSVEDVWTTEAFF
>TRBJ1-5|NA|NA|TRBV30
TGTGCCTGGAGTGTATCGGGAATTGGCAATCAGCCCCAGCATTTT
CAWSVSGIGNQPQHF
>TRBJ2-4|NA|NA|TRBV2
TGTGCCAGCAGTGACGGACAGTCAAACATTCAGTACTTC
CASSDGQSNIQYF
>TRBJ1-2|few|NA|TRBV10-3
TGTGCCACCAGGTCCTACCGAGGAAATAACTATGGCTACACCTTC
CATRSYRGNNYGYTF
>TRBJ2-1|NA|TRBD1|TRBV7-2
TGTGCCAGCAGCTTCAGGGACAGGGGGAAGGATGAGCAGTTCTTC
CASSFRDRGKDEQFF
>TRBJ1-2|NA|NA|TRBV10-1
TGCGCCAGCAGTGAGAAGGCAGGGATTACCTATGGCTACACCTTC
CASSEKAGITYGYTF
>TRBJ2-1|NA|TRBD2|TRBV11-2
TGTGCCAGCAGCCCGCGGACTAGCGAGGGTGAGCAGTTCTTC
CASSPRTSEGEQFF
>TRBJ2-1|NA|NA|TRBV27
TGTGCCAGCAGTCGAACGGGCTCCTACAATGAGCAGTTCTTC
CASSRTGSYNEQFF
>TRBJ1-5|NA|NA|TRBV4-3
TGCGCCAGCAGCATCACGACCGGGAGCAATCAGCCCCAGCATTTT
CASSITTGSNQPQHF
>TRBJ2-5|NA|TRBD1|TRBV6-5
TGTGCCAGCAGTTATTCTGGGACAGGGGGCGGGGAGACCCAGTACTTC
CASSYSGTGGGETQYF
>TRBJ2-7|NA|TRBD2|TRBV6-1
TGTGCCAGCAGTGAACAAGCGGGGGCCTCCTACGAGCAGTACTTC
CASSEQAGASYEQYF
>TRBJ2-4|NA|TRBD2|TRBV10-2
TGCGCCAGCAGTGAGGACGGCGGGGGTATTGACGGAGCCAAAAACATTCAGTACTTC
CASSEDGGGIDGAKNIQYF
>TRBJ2-7|NA|TRBD1|TRBV23-1
TGCGCCAGCAGTCCGAGACAGGGTGGCGAGCAGTACTTC
CASSPRQGGEQYF
>TRBJ2-5|NA|NA|TRBV14
TGTGCCAGCAGCCAAGGGCGGTGGCAAGAGACCCAGTACTTC
CASSQGRWQETQYF
>TRBJ2-5|NA|NA|TRBV9
TGTGCCAGCAGCGTCGGGTTACAAGAGACCCAGTACTTC
CASSVGLQETQYF
>TRBJ1-2|NA|NA|TRBV12-5
TGTGCTAGTGCCGATGAGGGGGAGTTTGGCTACACCTTC
CASADEGEFGYTF
>TRBJ1-1|NA|NA|TRBV14
TGTGCCAGCAGCCAATCCCCTTTAGGGGCAGGTGAAGCTTTCTTT
CASSQSPLGAGEAFF
>TRBJ2-5|once|TRBD2|TRBV29-1
TGCAGCGTCCTCGGGGTAGCGGGGGGCCAAGAGACCCAGTACTTC
CSVLGVAGGQETQYF
>TRBJ1-6|NA|NA|TRBV10-1
TGCGCCAGCAGTCCCAGGAAAAAGTATAATTCACCCCTCCACTTT
CASSPRKKYNSPLHF
>TRBJ1-3|once|NA|TRBV29-1
TGCAGCGTTGAGTCGCAGGGAAACACCATATATTTT
CSVESQGNTIYF
>TRBJ1-1|NA|NA|TRBV5-1
TGCGCCAGCAGCTTTACGGCAGGGACTAACACTGAAGCTTTCTTT
CASSFTAGTNTEAFF
>TRBJ1-1|NA|NA|TRBV6-4
TGTGCCAGCAGTGACTCGAGTCGGGGGGTAAGAACTGAAGCTTTCTTT
CASSDSSRGVRTEAFF
>TRBJ1-1|NA|TRBD1|TRBV9
TGTGCCAGCAGCCTGAGGACAGGGGACACTGAAGCTTTCTTT
CASSLRTGDTEAFF
>TRBJ2-7|NA|NA|TRBV15
TGTGCCACCAGCAGAACAGGGATGCACGAGCAGTACTTC
CATSRTGMHEQYF
>TRBJ2-5|few|NA|TRBV10-3
TGTGCCATCAGTGAGGCGGAGACCCAGTACTTC
CAISEAETQYF
>TRBJ2-5|NA|NA|TRBV5-1
TGCGCCAGCAGCTTGGAGGGGTTGGCAGAGACCCAGTACTTC
CASSLEGLAETQYF